The T cell receptor beta chain described here comes from a study of CD8 T cells in Susac syndrome. Study in general: The sequenced Susac syndrome patients included five or six who had clinically active disease and eight or nine who were in remission. Susac syndrome patients were untreated, on corticosteroids with some adding intravenous immunoglobulin, or on intravenous immunoglobulin only.

RNA in amounts of roughly 0.5 to 1 ug was reverse transcribed with random hexamers. The immunoSEQ assay covered 54 Vbeta and 13 Jbeta segments for CDR3. MiXCR, applied by TCRdb to the immunoSEQ multiplex PCR reads, yields one record per CDR3 protein. The sample has around 150,000 distinct CDR3 sequences; around 95% are singletons. Deletions cut 3 bases from V and 5 bases from J, with 10 bases between. This CDR3 region has 13 residues. Per germline, CDR1 SGHVS and CDR2 FNYEAQ. The study's findings and limits: The study found that Susac CD8+ clonal expansion peaked in TEMRA cells and active patients.

With regard to this clonotype: Its specificity is not known.

Sample: CD8+ T cells from PBMCs. The TCR sequence derives from a human donor with Susac syndrome. The chain uses TRBV7-6 and TRBJ2-5, with D perhaps TRBD1 (5 bases). CDR3 in DNA: TGTGCCAGCAGCTTTGGCAGGGCGGAGACCCAGTACTTC. Its translation is CASSFGRAETQYF.